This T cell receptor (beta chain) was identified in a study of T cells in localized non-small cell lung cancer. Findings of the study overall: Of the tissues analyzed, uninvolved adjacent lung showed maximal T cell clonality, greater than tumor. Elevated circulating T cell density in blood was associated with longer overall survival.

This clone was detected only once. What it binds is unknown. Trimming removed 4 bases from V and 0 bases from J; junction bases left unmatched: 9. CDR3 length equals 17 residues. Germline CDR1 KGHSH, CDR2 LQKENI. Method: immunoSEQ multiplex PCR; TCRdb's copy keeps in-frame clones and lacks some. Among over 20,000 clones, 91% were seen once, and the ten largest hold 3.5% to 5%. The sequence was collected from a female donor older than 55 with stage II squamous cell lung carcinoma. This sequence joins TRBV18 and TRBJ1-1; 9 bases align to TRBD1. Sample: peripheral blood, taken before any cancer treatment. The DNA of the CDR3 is TGTGCCAGCTCACGTCCCGGGACAGGGACCTTGAACACTGAAGCTTTCTTT. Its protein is CASSRPGTGTLNTEAFF. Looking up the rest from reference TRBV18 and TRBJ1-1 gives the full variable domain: NAGVMQNPRHLVRRRGQEARLRCSPMKGHSHVYWYRQLPEEGLKFMVYLQKENIIDESGMPKERFSAEFPKEGPSILRIQQVVRGDSAAYFCASSRPGTGTLNTEAFFGQGTRLTVV.